The clone carrying this T cell receptor beta chain was detected only a few times. The source of the sample is a study of cytomegalovirus exposure and HLA in healthy donors. This PCR relied on a set of 60 Vbeta primers and 13 Jbeta primers. The table came from immunoSEQ multiplex PCR; TCRdb's copy has only in-frame clones and leaves some out. This sample yields 150,000 to 200,000 clones, of which approximately 80% are seen a single time; approximately 11% belongs to the top ten. This TCR came from a man between 50 and 59 years old in good health and CMV-seropositive. Sequenced input: PBMCs.

CDR3 in DNA: TGTGCCAGCAGCCTTAAAGATCAGGGCTACGAGCAGTACTTC. It translates to CASSLKDQGYEQYF. The rearrangement joins TRBV5-4 to TRBJ2-7; tentatively, D is TRBD1 (5 bases). Per the germline V gene, CDR1 is SGHNT and CDR2 is YYREEE (reference sequence). The length of the CDR3 is 14 residues. Trimming stripped 4 bases from V and 3 bases from J, with 14 bases between.